This T cell receptor (beta chain) comes out of a study of beta chain features in type 1 diabetes. The CDR3 consists of 17 residues. Trimming removed 5 bases from V and 3 bases from J; junction bases left unmatched: 8. Germline V gene sequence: CDR1 SGHRS, CDR2 YFSETQ. Findings of the study overall: A moderate, significant TCRB CDR3 shortening appeared in type 1 diabetes across four CD4+ subsets. Type 1 diabetes patients had fewer VDJ junction insertions and more deletions.

As concerns this clone: Its target is unknown.

On average, the one heparinised blood draw given by each donor was approximately 0.12 L. Sequenced material consisted of expressed TCRB transcripts (all of the isolated RNA was reverse transcribed). The assay was immunoSEQ multiplex PCR, and TCRdb's table has in-frame clones only and misses some. Counted here are some 250,000 clones, approximately 15% occurring once; the ten biggest clones make up almost 0.02%. The sequence was collected from a young man with type 1 diabetes. V and J are TRBV5-1 and TRBJ2-1; TRBD2 matches at 13 bases. The source material was naive CD4+ T cells from blood. Here the CDR3 reads CASRADGTSGVYNEQFF. The CDR3 bases are TGCGCCAGCAGAGCCGATGGGACTAGCGGGGTCTACAATGAGCAGTTCTTC.